This T cell receptor beta chain appears in the sequencing data of a study of CD8 T cells in ankylosing spondylitis (dated by TCRdb to about 2017). Concerning the study at large: The study profiled T cell receptor beta repertoires in healthy donors and ankylosing spondylitis patients to find disease-linked TCR variants. The full study cohort comprised around 25 ankylosing spondylitis patients and over a hundred healthy donors. Peripheral blood was sampled, and synovial fluid was also collected from ankylosing spondylitis patients. Results and caveats for the whole study, not just this receptor: A CD8+ phenotype was shown by the disease-linked clones, which were found at relatively low frequencies in peripheral blood. Some motif variants were previously reported in synovial fluid and blood of reactive arthritis patients, suggesting common disease-initiation mechanisms. The disease-linked clones were reported to be significantly enriched in matched synovial fluid samples from ankylosing spondylitis patients. A TCR beta motif made up of about eight highly homologous amino acid variants appeared to be characteristic of blood from ankylosing spondylitis patients.

Data came from an Illumina HiSeq 2500. Quantitative 5'-RACE with molecular barcodes was used to prepare TCR beta libraries. The authors' analysis ran thus. A new computational method, built on a probabilistic model of VDJ rearrangement, was used to identify disease-linked TCR variants. The raw public reads went through TCRdb reprocessing: fastp at Q25, MiXCR clone calling, in-frame beta chains kept. Merged by CDR3 protein, the rows form single entries marked with the most common genes and DNA. These V and J calls derive from TCRdb rather than the authors' analysis. Within this sample are 200,000 to 250,000 distinct CDR3 sequences, with about 11% of them counted one time only. The ten largest clones take up over 20% of the sample. Compared with germline, V lacks 3 bases and J lacks 12 bases; bases without a gene match: 4. CDR1 and CDR2, per the germline V gene, are LGHNA and YSLEER. The CDR3 measures 13 amino acids from cysteine to phenylalanine. Solely the CDR3 DNA is kept, with 39 bases framed from the first base.

For this clonotype: The target of this receptor is not known. No much larger clonotype is one base removed from it; base qualities were not supplied.

The receptor comes from a male donor with ankylosing spondylitis or in good health (not recorded which). The chain is made from TRBV4-3 and TRBJ1-6, with TRBD1 matching 8 junction bases. Sequenced input: blood, either unsorted or a sorted T cell fraction (not recorded which). The CDR3 reads as follows: CASSHRTGRPLHF. In nucleotides, the sequence is TGCGCCAGCAGCCACCGGACAGGGCGACCCCTCCACTTT.